This T cell receptor beta chain was recovered during a study of T-cell memory formation after mild COVID-19. On the study more broadly: TCR clusters showed largely donor specificity. Study-wide findings and caveats: Some clones that responded were present in memory (sampled pre-infection), which suggests cross-reactive memory joined. CD4+ bias marked clones expanding day 15 to 37, unlike balanced contracting clones.

This clonotype was picked up a small number of times. What it binds is unknown. Constant-segment primers served in 5'RACE that generated TCR alpha and TCR beta cDNA libraries bearing sample barcodes and UMIs. MiXCR was run by TCRdb on the 5' RACE reads, yielding one entry per CDR3 protein. The table shows approximately 250,000 distinct CDR3 sequences, with roughly 15% occurring only once. The receptor comes from an adult woman who had mild COVID-19 (a few samples of this study predate the infection). Cell type and time point are not known. Sample: PBMCs or a T cell subset sorted from them (not recorded which).

This CDR3 reads CASSLGTGQMNTEAFF. The CDR3 DNA sequence: TGCGCCAGCAGCTTGGGGACAGGGCAAATGAACACTGAAGCTTTCTTT. V usage is TRBV5-1 and J usage is TRBJ1-1; TRBD1 matches 8 bases. Germline V CDR1 and CDR2: SGHRS, YFSETQ. J was trimmed by 0 bases and V by 0 bases; bases with no gene match: 4. This CDR3 spans 16 amino acids.